This entry concerns a single T cell receptor (beta chain). The record originates from a study of PD-L1 blockade in urothelial cancer. Turning to the study itself: The number of prior chemotherapy regimens per patient was 0 to 3. A median approximately 150,000 T cells were found in blood samples.

Germline CDR1 SGHTA, CDR2 FQGTGA. The CDR3 loop spans 14 amino acids. Unmatched junction bases numbered 4, after V lost 4 bases and J lost 7 bases. Described time point: peripheral blood 6 weeks after treatment start. The templates were synthetic TCR analogs, and they were spiked into each PCR. Measured with immunoSEQ multiplex PCR; TCRdb has only the in-frame clones, and not every one. There are about 130,000 clones in the sample; 86% occur only once, and roughly 2.3% lies in the top ten. Sequencing used PBMCs, obtained around atezolizumab (anti-PD-L1) treatment. The chain combines TRBV7-3 with TRBJ1-6; 7 bases are shared with TRBD1. The sequence was obtained from a man in his fifties or sixties with urothelial cancer. CDR3 sequence: CASSYDRENSPLHF. The CDR3, as DNA: TGTGCCAGCAGCTACGACAGGGAAAATTCACCCCTCCACTTT. Complete variable domain (other parts from reference TRBV7-3 and TRBJ1-6): GAGVSQTPSNKVTEKGKYVELRCDPISGHTALYWYRQSLGQGPEFLIYFQGTGAADDSGLPNDRFFAVRPEGSVSTLKIQRTERGDSAVYLCASSYDRENSPLHFGNGTRLTVT.